The clone carrying this TCR beta chain occurred once. What it binds is unknown. V lost 5 bases to trimming and J lost 3 bases, with 14 bases between them. The length of the CDR3 is 14 residues. CDR1 and CDR2 (germline): SGHVS, FNYEAQ. This specimen comes from a study of CD8+ T cells in alopecia areata. About the research overall: Each day, treated patients took oral tofacitinib twice, at 5 to 10 mg per dose.

After isolation, RNA underwent reverse transcription to generate cDNA as the sequencing template. Profiling relied on immunoSEQ multiplex PCR, and the TCRdb table lists in-frame clones only, not all of them. The sample includes 100,000 to 150,000 clones, approximately 49% of them seen just once. General study findings and limits: Lesional scalp exceeded normal scalp in clonality, especially in alopecia totalis/universalis.

Those with alopecia areata gave lesional scalp punch biopsies and peripheral blood. PBMCs, the starting material, were the source of sorted CD4+ and CD8+ T cells. The J gene is TRBJ2-7, the V gene TRBV7-6; the D gene is possibly TRBD2 (6 bases). The origin of this receptor is a human donor with alopecia areata. The specimen comprised CD8+ T cells sorted from blood, sampled at week 0. CDR3 sequence: CASSPGGGYYEQYF. CDR3 sequence (DNA): TGTGCCAGCAGCCCCGGTGGGGGGTACTACGAGCAGTACTTC. Based on the CDR3 plus reference TRBV7-6 and TRBJ2-7, the full variable domain is GAGVSQSPRYKVTKRGQDVALRCDPISGHVSLYWYRQALGQGPEFLTYFNYEAQQDKSGLPNDRFSAERPEGSISTLTIQRTEQRDSAMYRCASSPGGGYYEQYFGPGTRLTVT.